This TCR beta chain emerged from a study of cytomegalovirus exposure and HLA in healthy donors. Trimming took off 4 bases at V and 1 base at J, with 10 bases between the two ends. Germline assignment: CDR1 SNHLY and CDR2 FYNNEI. This CDR3 contains 14 residues. With 60 Vbeta and 13 Jbeta primers, the PCR was carried out. Using immunoSEQ multiplex PCR, the repertoire was profiled, and TCRdb retains in-frame clones only, with some absent. Among some 140,000 clones listed, roughly 80% were seen once. This rearrangement joins TRBV2 to TRBJ1-1; weak D call: TRBD1 (5 bases). This TCR was recovered from a man aged 18 to 29 in good health and CMV-seronegative. The sequenced sample consisted of PBMCs. The CDR3 DNA follows: TGTGCCAGCAGTGTTGGGGGGAGGAACACTGAAGCTTTCTTT. This codes for CASSVGGRNTEAFF.